Shown below are 16 T cell receptor beta chains from a single sample sequenced in a study of spatial heterogeneity in lung cancer. One entry per CDR3 protein, called by TCRdb with MiXCR from the 5' RACE reads. The sample has about 15,000 distinct CDR3 sequences; 10% to 13% are singletons. The time point: sample taken at primary tumor resection. Whole RNA came from tumor, nontumor lung or frozen PBMC and was sequenced without being sorted. The sample consisted of PBMCs, taken at surgery. The source is a female donor with early-stage non-small cell lung cancer.

There are many counts of this clonotype. This sequence joins TRBV12-3 or TRBV12-4 and TRBJ1-2; D ambiguous. Trimming left V 2 bases short and J 5 bases short, with 12 bases between. The CDR3 runs to 14 residues. CDR3 sequence: CASSLSPYEYGYTF. CDR3 bases: TGTGCCAGCAGTTTATCTCCTTACGAGTATGGCTACACCTTC.

Many counts were recorded for this clonotype. The chain employs TRBV15 and TRBJ2-1, with D perhaps given as TRBD1 or TRBD2 (6 bases each). There are 18 residues in the CDR3. Germline V gives CDR1 LNHNV, CDR2 YYDKDF (reference sequence). V was shortened by 0 bases and J by 4 bases, with 19 bases between the two germline ends. Here the CDR3 DNA reads TGTGCCACCAGCAGAGATCTACCAGGGGTAGCGGCTTACAATGAGCAGTTCTTC. As protein: CATSRDLPGVAAYNEQFF.

On this clonotype itself: The conserved phenylalanine or tryptophan is not found at the CDR3 terminus, so this likely reflects a read error. This chain connects TRBV7-9 to TRBJ1-2, with 10 positions matching TRBD1. J was trimmed by 5 bases and V by 8 bases; bases with no gene match: 11. The CDR3 covers 15 residues. CDR1 and CDR2 from the germline V gene are SEHNR and FQNEAQ (reference sequence). The CDR3 DNA is TGTGCCAGCGGCTCCGAGACAGGGGGCGAGTATGGCTACACCTAC. This translates into CASGSETGGEYGYTY.

This clonotype appeared a few times. The genes are TRBV30 and TRBJ1-5, with 9 bases identical to TRBD1. Germline CDR1 GTSNPN, CDR2 SVGIG (reference sequence). V dropped 6 bases and J dropped 3; count of bases not matched to a gene: 9. This CDR3 has 15 amino acids. CDR3 sequence reads: CACSRGTGLNQPQHF. In DNA, the CDR3 is TGTGCCTGTTCCCGGGGGACAGGGCTCAATCAGCCCCAGCATTTT. The full variable domain, its missing parts supplied by reference TRBV30 and TRBJ1-5, is SQTIHQWPATLVQPVGSPLSLECTVEGTSNPNLYWYRQAAGRGLQLLFYSVGIGQISSEVPQNLSASRPQDRQFILSSKKLLLSDSGFYLCACSRGTGLNQPQHFGDGTRLSIL.

The chain is built from TRBV11-3 and TRBJ1-2; the D is unclear. The germline CDR1 and CDR2 sequences are SGHNT and YENEEA. The CDR3 is made up of 21 amino acids. V gave up 6 bases and J gave up 4 bases, with 36 bases separating them. In nucleotides, the CDR3 is TGTGCCAGCAGATTATTCGAACCTCTCAAACAATGGGCCCCGGTGGGCTATGGCTACACCTTC. Translated: CASRLFEPLKQWAPVGYGYTF.

By proportion, this clonotype is medium-sized. This sequence joins TRBV28 and TRBJ1-2; D uncertain. Germline lookup yields CDR1 MDHEN and CDR2 SYDVKM. Between the trimmed V and J ends, which lost 8 bases and 1 base, there was a span of 11 bases. This CDR3 comprises 13 residues. The DNA of the CDR3 is TGTGCCAGCGGGGAGGAATTTAACTATGGCTACACCTTC. It encodes CASGEEFNYGYTF.

A word on this clonotype: The CDR3 does not close with the conserved phenylalanine or tryptophan, likely indicating a read error. The V call is TRBV7-6, the J call TRBJ2-2; a weak D match, TRBD1 (5 bases). Per the germline V gene, CDR1 is SGHVS and CDR2 is FNYEAQ. The V gene lost 3 bases and the J gene lost 4 bases, with 12 bases spanning the gap. CDR3 length equals 15 residues. In DNA form, the CDR3 reads TGTGCCAGCAGCTTCGTCCAGGGCGGCACCGGGGAGCTGTTTTAT. Translating it yields CASSFVQGGTGELFY.

V usage is TRBV24-1 and J usage is TRBJ2-3, with D hard to call. Germline lookup yields CDR1 KGHDR and CDR2 SFDVKD. Trimming left V 9 bases short and J 0 bases short, with 6 bases between. The CDR3 covers 12 residues. The CDR3 nucleotides are TGTGCCACCGCAGCCAGCACAGATACGCAGTATTTT. It encodes CATAASTDTQYF.

This clonotype was seen many times. The rearrangement uses TRBV27 and TRBJ1-2, with 7 bases aligning to TRBD1. The trim removed 3 bases at V and 4 bases at J, leaving 8 bases unmatched. The CDR3 spans 15 residues. Germline loops: CDR1 MNHEY, CDR2 SMNVEV (reference sequence). This chain's CDR3 is CASSFRQGGLYGYTF. DNA of the CDR3: TGTGCCAGCAGTTTCCGCCAGGGGGGCCTCTATGGCTACACCTTC.

The table lists this clonotype with many counts. V is TRBV28 and J is TRBJ2-3; 7 nucleotides align to TRBD1. Germline-derived CDR1 and CDR2 are MDHEN and SYDVKM. This CDR3 has 12 amino acids. After removal of 7 bases from V and 8 bases from J, the junction contained 6 bases not matched to a gene. This chain's CDR3 is CASTQGVATQYF. The CDR3 DNA is TGTGCCAGCACCCAGGGGGTGGCTACGCAGTATTTT. Together with reference TRBV28 and TRBJ2-3, the CDR3 gives the full variable domain: DVKVTQSSRYLVKRTGEKVFLECVQDMDHENMFWYRQDPGLGLRLIYFSYDVKMKEKGDIPEGYSVSREKKERFSLILESASTNQTSMYLCASTQGVATQYFGPGTRLTVL.

The sample holds one count of this clonotype. The chain links TRBV19 to TRBJ2-1; a weak D match, TRBD2 (6 bases). The V gene's germline CDR1 is LNHDA and CDR2 SQIVND (reference sequence). The CDR3 loop spans 16 amino acids. V gave up 3 bases and J gave up 0 bases, with 12 bases separating them. DNA of the CDR3: TGTGCCAGTAGTATCTGGCGGGGAAGCTCCTACAATGAGCAGTTCTTC. The encoded protein is CASSIWRGSSYNEQFF.

The table lists this clonotype with a few counts. The V call is TRBV6-5, the J call TRBJ1-2, with D possibly being TRBD1 (6 bases). Germline V CDR1 and CDR2: MNHEY, SVGAGI. This CDR3 spans 12 amino acids. Trimming stripped 5 bases from V and 4 bases from J, with 8 bases between. The CDR3, as DNA: TGTGCCAGCAGTGAGGGGGGCTATGGCTACACCTTC. Its protein is CASSEGGYGYTF.

This clonotype was seen at least ten times. At one of its ends the junction is not consistent with the germline gene, which may arise from a read error. V is TRBV7-2 and J is TRBJ2-1; TRBD2 aligns across 14 bases. In germline, CDR1 is SGHTA, CDR2 FQGNSA. The length of the CDR3 is 13 residues. The CDR3 nucleotides read TGTGCCAGCAGCTCGACTAGCGGGGGGGAAAACAACTTC. Translated: CASSSTSGGENNF.

This clonotype is medium-sized in the sample. This chain links TRBV5-1 with TRBJ1-5; a possible D gene is TRBD1 (5 bases). V was clipped by 0 bases and J by 7 bases, with 11 bases between them. The CDR3 is made up of 14 amino acids. The germline V gene encodes CDR1 SGHRS and CDR2 YFSETQ. CDR3 nucleotides: TGCGCCAGCAGCTTGGGAGGGGCAGGGCAGCCCCAGCATTTT. Its protein product is CASSLGGAGQPQHF.

This clonotype was seen a few times. The chain combines TRBV7-6 with TRBJ2-2; D is perhaps TRBD1 (5 bases). The CDR3 extends over 15 amino acids. Germline V gene sequence: CDR1 SGHVS, CDR2 FNYEAQ. Trimming removed 3 bases from V and 4 bases from J, with 12 bases in between. In DNA form, the CDR3 reads TGTGCCAGCAGCTTCGTCCAGGGCGGCACCGGGGAGCTGTTTTTT. Protein product: CASSFVQGGTGELFF.

DNA of the CDR3: TGTGCCGCTGGAGGGGTAGTCGGTGAAAAACTGTTTTTT. It is translated as CAAGGVVGEKLFF. This rearrangement joins TRBV2 to TRBJ1-4; possibly TRBD1 for D (5 bases). The CDR3 contains 13 residues. The ends were cut back, 11 bases at V and 7 bases at J, with 17 bases in the middle. Germline values: CDR1 SNHLY, CDR2 FYNNEI.